Presented here are 19 T cell receptor beta chains from one specimen sequenced in a study of blood T cell repertoires in COVID-19. The table came from immunoSEQ multiplex PCR; TCRdb's copy has only in-frame clones and leaves some out. The data hold 100,000 to 150,000 clones, with roughly 69% observed a single time. The material sequenced was peripheral blood. These receptors came from a woman aged 70 to 79 with acute or convalescent COVID-19.

The rearrangement joins TRBV28 to TRBJ1-3, with 7 bases that match TRBD1. Losses at the gene ends were 3 bases for V and 4 bases for J; bases not matched to a gene: 6. Per germline, CDR1 MDHEN and CDR2 SYDVKM. This CDR3 region has 15 residues. CDR3: CASSFGGQQGNTIYF. DNA for the CDR3: TGTGCCAGCAGTTTTGGGGGACAGCAGGGAAACACCATATATTTT.

The chain uses TRBV28 and TRBJ2-2, with TRBD2 identical over 8 bases. CDR1 is MDHEN and CDR2 is SYDVKM in the germline V gene. The CDR3 has 15 amino acids. The junction had 8 bases not matched to a gene; V was cut back by 11 bases and J by 0 bases. CDR3 amino acids: CAGRTGGANTGELFF. CDR3 DNA sequence: TGTGCCGGGAGGACGGGGGGGGCGAACACCGGGGAGCTGTTTTTT.

This sequence joins TRBV5-5 and TRBJ2-5, with TRBD1 identical over 10 bases. The CDR3 runs to 14 residues. Trimming removed 3 bases from V and 3 bases from J; junction bases left unmatched: 2. Germline assignment: CDR1 SGHKS and CDR2 YYEKEE (reference sequence). The CDR3 DNA sequence: TGTGCCAGCAGCTCGACAGGGGGCAAAGAGACCCAGTACTTC. Protein: CASSSTGGKETQYF.

The chain joins TRBV4-1 to TRBJ1-6; 11 positions match TRBD1. Germline lookup yields CDR1 MGHRA and CDR2 YSYEKL. After removal of 0 bases from V and 10 bases from J, the junction contained 5 bases not matched to a gene. CDR3 length: 16 residues. Here the CDR3 DNA reads TGCGCCAGCAGCCAAGAAGGAGGACAGGGGGCGTCACCCCTCCACTTT. This codes for CASSQEGGQGASPLHF.

This chain links TRBV19 with TRBJ1-5; the D is unclear. This CDR3 region has 13 residues. CDR1 is LNHDA, CDR2 SQIVND, per germline (reference sequence). The germline V and J ends were trimmed by 5 bases and 4 bases, with 9 bases remaining between them. CDR3 coding DNA: TGTGCCAGTAGTTCGTCCCTGAATCAGCCCCAGCATTTT. Protein: CASSSSLNQPQHF.

As concerns this clone: This specimen includes other DNA sequences encoding the same CDR3. This chain uses TRBV5-1 with TRBJ2-5; D is perhaps TRBD1 (7 bases). The CDR3 consists of 13 residues. Germline values: CDR1 SGHRS, CDR2 YFSETQ. V was pared by 4 bases and J by 5 bases, with 12 bases between. The CDR3 protein is CASSLAGGETQYF. For the CDR3, the DNA is TGCGCCAGCAGCCTTGCAGGGGGGGAGACCCAGTACTTC.

This clone was picked up a small number of times. The V gene is TRBV5-3, the J gene TRBJ2-7; 7 nucleotides match TRBD1. TRBV5-3 is noted as an ORF with a role that remains uncertain. The length of the CDR3 is 14 residues. The junction had 8 bases not matched to a gene; V was cut back by 6 bases and J by 2 bases. The CDR3, as DNA: TGTGCCAGAACACGGACAGGAAAACCCTACGAGCAGTACTTC. Its translation: CARTRTGKPYEQYF.

This clone was counted a single time. This rearrangement joins TRBV21-1 to TRBJ2-1; the table's D call TRBD1 went unverified against the DNA. TRBV21-1 is labeled a pseudogene. The CDR3 length is 14 residues. Here the CDR3 reads CASSKQGAGNEQFF. In DNA form, the CDR3 reads TGTGCCAGCAGCAAACAGGGGGCGGGCAATGAGCAGTTCTTC.

J is TRBJ2-2 and V is TRBV6-1; TRBD1 is a possible D gene (5 bases). V was shortened by 2 bases and J by 0 bases, with 10 bases between the two germline ends. In germline, CDR1 is MNHNS, CDR2 SASEGT. There are 16 residues in the CDR3. This chain's CDR3 is CASSELQGSNTGELFF. The CDR3 coding sequence is TGTGCCAGCAGTGAACTCCAGGGATCGAACACCGGGGAGCTGTTTTTT.

The chain carries TRBV30 and TRBJ1-4; TRBD1 might be the D (6 bases). The CDR3 length is 15 residues. CDR1 is GTSNPN and CDR2 is SVGIG in the germline V gene (reference sequence). V shed 6 bases and J shed 0 bases, with 14 bases lying between them. The CDR3 DNA sequence: TGTGCCTGCCTGGGGGGGGGCGCAACTAATGAAAAACTGTTTTTT. Its translation is CACLGGGATNEKLFF. The entire variable domain, with the rest obtained from reference TRBV30 and TRBJ1-4, is as follows: SQTIHQWPATLVQPVGSPLSLECTVEGTSNPNLYWYRQAAGRGLQLLFYSVGIGQISSEVPQNLSASRPQDRQFILSSKKLLLSDSGFYLCACLGGGATNEKLFFGSGTQLSVL.

V usage is TRBV10-3 and J usage is TRBJ1-1; D is possibly TRBD1 (6 bases). The CDR3 runs 16 residues. Trimming shortened V by 0 bases and J by 2 bases, and 13 bases separated the two germline ends. From germline, CDR1 is ENHRY and CDR2 SYGVKD. The CDR3 sequence: CAISESQGGGNTEAFF. The CDR3 nucleotides are TGTGCCATCAGTGAGTCACAGGGAGGGGGTAACACTGAAGCTTTCTTT.

Regarding this clone: The identical CDR3 is also encoded by other nucleotide sequences in the sample. V gene TRBV7-9 combines with J gene TRBJ1-2; 11 bases match TRBD1. This CDR3 has 14 residues. V lost 5 bases to trimming and J lost 5 bases; unmatched junction nucleotides: 4. Germline V gene sequence: CDR1 SEHNR, CDR2 FQNEAQ (reference sequence). CDR3 sequence reads: CASSQGTGGYGYTF. The CDR3 DNA is TGTGCCAGCAGCCAAGGGACAGGGGGTTATGGCTACACCTTC.

V is TRBV5-4 and J is TRBJ1-6; a possible D gene is TRBD1 (6 bases). The V gene lost 0 bases and the J gene lost 9 bases, with 13 bases spanning the gap. Germline loops: CDR1 SGHNT, CDR2 YYREEE (reference sequence). This CDR3 is 15 amino acids long. The CDR3 DNA sequence: TGTGCCAGCAGCTTGGGGGCAGGGGTTGGTTCACCCCTCCACTTT. Translating gives CASSLGAGVGSPLHF.

This clone showed up just once. The V and J genes are TRBV10-3 and TRBJ2-5, with unresolved D. Between the trimmed V and J ends, which lost 3 bases and 5 bases, there was a span of 16 bases. The germline CDR1 and CDR2 sequences are ENHRY and SYGVKD. The length of the CDR3 is 15 residues. The CDR3 here is CAISDLGSEAETQYF. The CDR3, as DNA: TGTGCCATCAGTGACCTCGGGTCTGAGGCGGAGACCCAGTACTTC.

This clone appeared a few times. Here the CDR3 reads CASSGTGQNTEAFF. In nucleotides, the CDR3 is TGTGCCAGCAGCGGGACAGGCCAGAACACTGAAGCTTTCTTT. The chain employs TRBV2 and TRBJ1-1, with 8 nucleotides matching TRBD1. Trimming removed 6 bases from V and 1 base from J; junction bases left unmatched: 4. CDR1 and CDR2 from the germline V gene are SNHLY and FYNNEI. This CDR3 spans 14 amino acids.

This chain links TRBV6-2 or TRBV6-3 with TRBJ2-1, with D maybe TRBD1 (5 bases). Germline loops: CDR1 MNHEY, CDR2 SVGEGT. This CDR3 contains 15 residues. Trimming removed 5 bases at V and 1 base at J, with 12 bases between. For the CDR3, the DNA is TGTGCCAGCAGTGCTAGGGGATGGTCCTACAATGAGCAGTTCTTC. It specifies CASSARGWSYNEQFF.

The chain uses TRBV2 and TRBJ1-2; a possible D gene is TRBD1 (6 bases). V was clipped by 6 bases and J by 5 bases, with 10 bases between them. The CDR3 runs to 12 residues. The germline gives CDR1 SNHLY, CDR2 FYNNEI. CDR3 amino acids: CASRGQPYGYTF. The CDR3 DNA reads as TGTGCCAGCAGAGGACAGCCTTATGGCTACACCTTC.

The genes are TRBV5-6 and TRBJ2-1; D perhaps matches TRBD1 (5 bases). CDR3 length: 17 amino acids. Germline loops: CDR1 SGHDT, CDR2 YYEEEE. V was clipped by 0 bases and J by 0 bases, with 13 bases between them. DNA for the CDR3: TGTGCCAGCAGCTTGGGGGCAGGGATGGGCTCCTACAATGAGCAGTTCTTC. Protein sequence: CASSLGAGMGSYNEQFF.

This clone was observed a handful of times. The V gene is TRBV5-1, the J gene TRBJ1-4, with D maybe TRBD1 (5 bases). The length of the CDR3 is 13 residues. Germline V lookup: CDR1 SGHRS, CDR2 YFSETQ. Trimming shortened V by 5 bases and J by 8 bases, and 13 bases separated the two germline ends. The CDR3: CASRIPGGEKLFF. The CDR3 nucleotides are TGCGCCAGCAGGATCCCGGGGGGAGAAAAACTGTTTTTT.